This T cell receptor (beta chain) originates from a study of blood T cell repertoires in COVID-19. Study background: Whether acute or convalescent, the COVID-19 samples came from the United States, Italy and Spain. PBMCs, B-cell-depleted T cells, or T cells provided the cDNA or gDNA that made up the material.

As handled by the study authors: Quantification of nucleated cells was approximated via reference gene primer amplification. TCRdb keeps only in-frame clones here, not all; method: immunoSEQ multiplex PCR. The D gene and trimming were derived from the DNA, and the V and J assignments and clone size from that table. The profile covers about 12,000 clones, with over 85% appearing a single time and roughly an eighth taken by the ten largest. This clone was seen a single time. CDR1 LNHDA and CDR2 SQIVND come from the germline V gene (reference sequence). The CDR3 sequence is 14 residues long. V lost 5 bases and J lost 9; bases outside the gene matches: 12.

Sequences were obtained from peripheral blood. The clonotype comes from a man in his 70s with active COVID-19. The rearrangement links TRBV19 to TRBJ1-2, with 7 bases matching TRBD1. CDR3 DNA: TGTGCCAGTAGTTCCGACCCCGGGACAGCGCGCTACACCTTC. It translates to CASSSDPGTARYTF. Based on the CDR3 plus reference TRBV19 and TRBJ1-2, the full variable domain is DGGITQSPKYLFRKEGQNVTLSCEQNLNHDAMYWYRQDPGQGLRLIYYSQIVNDFQKGDIAEGYSVSREKKESFPLTVTSAQKNPTAFYLCASSSDPGTARYTFGSGTRLTVV.